This TCR beta chain was identified during a study of graft-versus-host responses after intestinal transplantation. Looking at the study overall: In this cohort, recipients had multivisceral, liver-intestinal, or isolated intestinal transplants.

Study results and caveats: The marrow of recipients harbored GvH clones, and ileum or blood showed some of them first.

Per germline, CDR1 SGHAT and CDR2 FQDESV (reference sequence). The ends were cut back, 4 bases at V and 0 bases at J, with 6 bases in the middle. This CDR3 is built from 13 residues. Investigators plated 200,000 CFSE-labeled responder cells together with 200,000 irradiated stimulator cells labeled with violet dye. Assay used: immunoSEQ multiplex PCR; TCRdb lists only in-frame clones, some missing. The sample has 20,000 to 25,000 clones; 30% to 40% are singletons. The gene calls are TRBV11-1 and TRBJ1-1; D gene ambiguous. The sequencing here drew on alloreactive CD8+ T cells from a mixed lymphocyte reaction culture, taken before intestinal transplant. Sample subset: CFSE-low proliferating T cells sorted from approximately 6-day pre-transplant mixed lymphocyte reaction (GvH or HvG direction). The receptor comes from a human patient who received an intestinal transplant. The CDR3 spells CASSYGLNTEAFF. The CDR3 DNA reads as TGTGCCAGCAGCTACGGATTGAACACTGAAGCTTTCTTT.